This is a list of T cell receptor beta chains from one sample in a study of blood T cell repertoires in COVID-19. Produced via immunoSEQ multiplex PCR; TCRdb's table is partial and in-frame only. Of about 210,000 clones listed, roughly four fifths are singletons. The sequencing input was peripheral blood. These TCRs come from a woman in her thirties or forties with acute or convalescent COVID-19. The CDR3 runs from the conserved cysteine through the conserved F or W. Each record gives: clone size, D gene, J gene, V gene, CDR3 protein, CDR3 DNA. A D gene is named only where the DNA matches it firmly. Clone size appears in some rows only: once, few, many, or a class for an expanded clone.

-	TRBD1	TRBJ1-5	TRBV2	CASRDRGNQPQHF	TGTGCCAGCAGGGACAGGGGCAATCAGCCCCAGCATTTT
-	TRBD1	TRBJ1-4	TRBV7-8	CASSLPTGGRDEKLFF	TGTGCCAGCAGCTTACCGACAGGGGGGAGGGATGAAAAACTGTTTTTT
-	-	TRBJ1-1	TRBV6-1	CASSDRSTGAFF	TGTGCCAGCAGTGATAGATCCACAGGAGCTTTCTTT
-	-	TRBJ1-5	TRBV4-1	CASSQDRQAPHQPQHF	TGCGCCAGCAGCCAAGACCGGCAGGCTCCCCATCAGCCCCAGCATTTT
-	TRBD1	TRBJ2-7	TRBV7-8	CASSSWTGGSEQYF	TGTGCCAGCAGCTCCTGGACAGGGGGAAGTGAGCAGTACTTC
-	-	TRBJ1-1	TRBV3-1/TRBV3-2	CASSQVQGNTEAFF	TGTGCCAGCAGCCAAGTCCAGGGGAACACTGAAGCTTTCTTT
once	-	TRBJ2-1	TRBV6-1	CASSEYATGNSYNEQFF	TGTGCCAGCAGTGAATACGCCACAGGGAACTCCTACAATGAGCAGTTCTTC
-	TRBD1	TRBJ2-4	TRBV11-2	CASSLRTGWDIQYF	TGTGCCAGCAGCTTAAGGACAGGGTGGGACATTCAGTACTTC
-	-	TRBJ1-3	TRBV2	CASHYRAVNTIYF	TGTGCCAGTCACTACAGGGCCGTGAACACCATATATTTT
few	TRBD2	TRBJ2-7	TRBV11-2	CASSLGAGGRKQYF	TGTGCCAGCAGCTTAGGAGCGGGGGGGCGAAAGCAGTACTTC
once	-	TRBJ1-1	TRBV5-5	CASRWRVVNTEAFF	TGTGCCAGCAGATGGAGGGTGGTGAACACTGAAGCTTTCTTT
-	-	TRBJ1-2	TRBV19	CASSAQGRYGYTF	TGTGCCAGTAGTGCTCAGGGAAGGTATGGCTACACCTTC
-	TRBD1	TRBJ1-2	TRBV29-1	CSGGTGTPWDGYTF	TGCAGCGGGGGGACAGGGACTCCCTGGGATGGCTACACCTTC
few	-	TRBJ1-6	TRBV27	CASSPTGSENSPLHF	TGTGCCAGCAGTCCAACAGGGTCGGAAAATTCACCCCTCCACTTT
-	TRBD2	TRBJ2-7	TRBV19	CASSILAGGSYEQYF	TGTGCCAGTAGTATTCTAGCGGGGGGTTCCTACGAGCAGTACTTC
-	-	TRBJ2-7	TRBV20-1	CSASDDSPYEQYF	TGCAGTGCTAGTGACGACAGCCCCTACGAGCAGTACTTC
few	-	TRBJ1-2	TRBV20-1	CSASLRIEGHGYTF	TGCAGTGCTAGTCTTCGGATTGAGGGCCATGGCTACACCTTC
once	-	TRBJ2-7	TRBV5-6	CASSPDRTTNLYF	TGTGCCAGCAGTCCCGACAGAACTACGAACCTGTACTTC
-	TRBD1	TRBJ2-3	TRBV20-1	CSASGQGTDTQYF	TGCAGTGCTAGTGGACAGGGAACAGATACGCAGTATTTT
-	-	TRBJ1-2	TRBV3-1/TRBV3-2	CASSPTPFNYGYTF	TGTGCCAGCAGTCCCACACCGTTCAACTATGGCTACACCTTC
-	TRBD1	TRBJ1-1	TRBV6-5	CASSYGGQGEAFF	TGTGCCAGCAGTTACGGTGGACAGGGTGAAGCTTTCTTT
few	-	TRBJ2-3	TRBV12-3/TRBV12-4	CASSFGSDTQYF	TGTGCCAGCAGTTTCGGGTCAGATACGCAGTATTTT
-	-	TRBJ1-2	TRBV19	CASSMRSNYGYTF	TGTGCCAGTAGTATGAGGTCTAACTATGGCTACACCTTC
-	TRBD1	TRBJ2-3	TRBV2	CASETGTALDTQYF	TGTGCCTCCGAAACCGGGACAGCACTAGATACGCAGTATTTT
-	-	TRBJ2-3	TRBV9	CASSVVGTDTQYF	TGTGCCAGCAGCGTAGTCGGCACAGATACGCAGTATTTT
-	TRBD1	TRBJ2-2	TRBV4-1	CASSPLGDRAGGELFF	TGCGCCAGCAGCCCACTCGGGGACAGGGCAGGTGGGGAGCTGTTTTTT
-	TRBD2	TRBJ2-7	TRBV27	CASSPLAGPSYEQYF	TGTGCCAGCAGTCCACTAGCGGGGCCCTCCTACGAGCAGTACTTC
few	-	TRBJ2-1	TRBV27	CASSLQTALSGPYNEQFF	TGTGCCAGCAGTCTCCAGACAGCTCTCAGTGGGCCCTACAATGAGCAGTTCTTC
-	-	TRBJ2-5	TRBV7-6	CASSLREARGETQYF	TGTGCCAGCAGCTTACGGGAGGCCAGGGGAGAGACCCAGTACTTC
few	TRBD1	TRBJ1-2	TRBV7-9	CASSLVGTGGYYGYTF	TGTGCCAGCAGCTTAGTGGGTACAGGGGGCTACTATGGCTACACCTTC
-	-	TRBJ2-3	TRBV3-1/TRBV3-2	CASSPPTRGDTQYF	TGTGCCAGCAGCCCCCCCACCCGGGGAGATACGCAGTATTTT
-	TRBD2	TRBJ2-5	TRBV28	CASSFRGGIFQETQYF	TGTGCCAGCAGTTTTCGGGGAGGGATATTCCAAGAGACCCAGTACTTC
-	TRBD1	TRBJ1-2	TRBV5-1	CASRPGQGMNYGYTF	TGCGCCAGCAGACCCGGACAGGGTATGAACTATGGCTACACCTTC
-	-	TRBJ2-3	TRBV5-6	CASSPNSGSSTDTQYF	TGTGCCAGCAGCCCCAACTCCGGGTCTAGCACAGATACGCAGTATTTT
-	TRBD1	TRBJ1-5	TRBV18	CASSPVTGAYNQPQHF	TGTGCCAGCTCACCAGTCACAGGGGCCTACAATCAGCCCCAGCATTTT
-	TRBD2	TRBJ2-3	TRBV4-1	CASSHPRRLAGAGADTQYF	TGCGCCAGCAGCCACCCCAGGAGACTAGCGGGGGCAGGGGCAGATACGCAGTATTTT
-	-	TRBJ2-3	TRBV2	CASSESVVTDTQYF	TGTGCCAGCAGTGAATCAGTGGTGACAGATACGCAGTATTTT
-	-	TRBJ2-7	TRBV7-2	CASSLERRTGLAYEQYF	TGTGCCAGCAGCTTAGAACGTAGGACTGGCCTGGCCTACGAGCAGTACTTC
-	-	TRBJ1-2	TRBV19	CASSIKVAGGYGYTF	TGTGCCAGTAGTATCAAAGTGGCAGGTGGCTATGGCTACACCTTC
-	-	TRBJ2-3	TRBV12-5	CASGPGQNTDTQYF	TGTGCTAGTGGTCCCGGACAGAACACAGATACGCAGTATTTT
once	TRBD2	TRBJ2-7	TRBV11-2	CASSLGGRPYEQYF	TGTGCCAGCAGCTTAGGCGGGAGACCCTACGAGCAGTACTTC
-	TRBD2	TRBJ2-2	TRBV6-6	CASSRPGLAGGPRAGELFF	TGTGCCAGCAGTCGACCGGGACTAGCGGGAGGCCCGAGGGCCGGGGAGCTGTTTTTT
-	TRBD2	TRBJ2-3	TRBV28	CASSKPGLAGGTDTQYF	TGTGCCAGCAGTAAACCGGGACTAGCGGGGGGCACAGATACGCAGTATTTT
once	-	TRBJ2-4	TRBV23-1	CASSQSGVKNIQYF	TGCGCCAGCAGTCAAAGCGGCGTCAAAAACATTCAGTACTTC
once	TRBD2	TRBJ2-1	TRBV5-1	CASSPAVAGRRNNEQFF	TGCGCCAGCAGCCCTGCGGTAGCGGGAAGACGAAACAATGAGCAGTTCTTC
-	TRBD2	TRBJ2-3	TRBV18	CASSPGGNTQYF	TGTGCCAGCTCACCGGGGGGGAATACGCAGTATTTT
many	TRBD1	TRBJ1-2	TRBV27	CASSSDRGRIYGYTF	TGTGCCAGCAGTTCCGACAGGGGGCGGATCTATGGCTACACCTTC
-	-	TRBJ2-7	TRBV18	CASSPPPGIYEQYF	TGTGCCAGCTCACCACCGCCAGGAATCTACGAGCAGTACTTC
once	TRBD1	TRBJ2-6	TRBV4-3	CASSPRTGSGANVLTF	TGCGCCAGCAGCCCCCGGACAGGGTCTGGGGCCAACGTCCTGACTTTC